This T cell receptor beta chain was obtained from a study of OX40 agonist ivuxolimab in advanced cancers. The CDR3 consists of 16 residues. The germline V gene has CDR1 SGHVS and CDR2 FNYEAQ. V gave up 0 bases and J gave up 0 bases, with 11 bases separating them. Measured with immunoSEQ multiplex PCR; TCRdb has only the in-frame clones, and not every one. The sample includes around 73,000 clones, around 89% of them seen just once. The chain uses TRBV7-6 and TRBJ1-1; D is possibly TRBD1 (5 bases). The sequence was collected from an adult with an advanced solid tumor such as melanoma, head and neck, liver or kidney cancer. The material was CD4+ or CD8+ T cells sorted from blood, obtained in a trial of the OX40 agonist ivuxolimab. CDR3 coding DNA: TGTGCCAGCAGCTTAGCGCCGAAGGGGTTGAACACTGAAGCTTTCTTT. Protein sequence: CASSLAPKGLNTEAFF.